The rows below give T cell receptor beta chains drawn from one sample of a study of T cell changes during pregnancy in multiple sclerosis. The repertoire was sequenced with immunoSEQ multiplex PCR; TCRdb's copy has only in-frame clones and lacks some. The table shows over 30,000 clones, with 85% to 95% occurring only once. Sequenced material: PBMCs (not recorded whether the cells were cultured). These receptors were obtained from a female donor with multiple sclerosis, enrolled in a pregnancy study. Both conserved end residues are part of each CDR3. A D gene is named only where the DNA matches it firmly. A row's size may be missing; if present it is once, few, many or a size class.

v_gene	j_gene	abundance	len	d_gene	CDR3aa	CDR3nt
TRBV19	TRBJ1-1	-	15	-	CATHRSRAIGTEAFF	TGTGCCACCCACCGTAGTCGGGCGATTGGGACTGAAGCTTTCTTT
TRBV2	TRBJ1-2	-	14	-	CASSERTVNYGYTF	TGTGCCAGCAGCGAAAGGACAGTAAACTATGGCTACACCTTC
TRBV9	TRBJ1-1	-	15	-	CASSVRVEGGTRAFF	TGTGCCAGCAGCGTAAGAGTAGAGGGGGGAACTCGAGCTTTCTTT
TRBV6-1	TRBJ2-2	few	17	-	CASSEALWAGPTGELFF	TGTGCCAGCAGTGAAGCGCTTTGGGCAGGACCCACCGGGGAGCTGTTTTTT
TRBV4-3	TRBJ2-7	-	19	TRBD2	CASSQVHNPGLAGVTEQYF	TGCGCCAGCAGCCAAGTCCACAATCCGGGACTAGCGGGAGTTACCGAGCAGTACTTC
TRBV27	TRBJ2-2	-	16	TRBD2	CASRPRLAGVPGELFF	TGTGCCAGCAGGCCCCGACTAGCGGGAGTCCCCGGGGAGCTGTTTTTT
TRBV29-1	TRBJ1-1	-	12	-	CSLRIGNTEAFF	TGCAGCCTCAGAATAGGGAACACTGAAGCTTTCTTT
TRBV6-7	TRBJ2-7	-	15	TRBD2	CASTRLAGAFNEQYF	TGTGCCAGCACTAGACTAGCGGGAGCGTTCAACGAGCAGTACTTC
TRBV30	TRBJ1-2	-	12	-	CAWTPPQYGYTF	TGTGCCTGGACCCCCCCTCAGTATGGCTACACCTTC
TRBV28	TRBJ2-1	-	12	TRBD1	CASRRTGYEQFF	TGTGCCAGCAGACGGACAGGGTATGAGCAGTTCTTC
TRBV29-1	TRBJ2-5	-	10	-	CSVEDETQYF	TGCAGCGTTGAAGACGAGACCCAGTACTTC
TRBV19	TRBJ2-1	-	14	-	CASSAGRGLNEQFF	TGTGCCAGTAGTGCGGGGAGAGGCCTCAATGAGCAGTTCTTC
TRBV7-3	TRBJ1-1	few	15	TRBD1	CASSLEQGMRTEAFF	TGTGCCAGCAGCCTTGAACAGGGGATGCGCACTGAAGCTTTCTTT
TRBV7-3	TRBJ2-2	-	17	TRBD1	CASSSTPQGLNTGELFF	TGTGCCAGCAGCTCCACCCCACAGGGGTTGAACACCGGGGAGCTGTTTTTT
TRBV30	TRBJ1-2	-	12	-	CAWSRSGVGYTF	TGTGCCTGGAGCCGCTCGGGGGTCGGCTACACCTTC
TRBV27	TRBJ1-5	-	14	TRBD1	CASRKGGDGQPQHF	TGTGCCAGCAGGAAAGGGGGCGATGGGCAGCCCCAGCATTTT
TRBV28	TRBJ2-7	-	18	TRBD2	CASSLRGGGRASRGEQYF	TGTGCCAGCAGTTTAAGGGGAGGCGGGAGGGCCTCCAGAGGCGAGCAGTACTTC
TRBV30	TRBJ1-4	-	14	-	CAWSSQGRAEKLFF	TGTGCCTGGAGTAGCCAGGGGAGGGCTGAAAAACTGTTTTTT
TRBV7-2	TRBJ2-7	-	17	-	CASSLVGSPLTSYEQYF	TGTGCCAGCAGCTTAGTAGGTAGTCCCCTGACCTCCTACGAGCAGTACTTC
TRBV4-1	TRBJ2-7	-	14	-	CASSQGRADYEQYF	TGCGCCAGCAGCCAGGGAAGGGCGGATTACGAGCAGTACTTC
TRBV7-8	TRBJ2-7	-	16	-	CASSLALTVGAYEQYF	TGTGCCAGCAGCTTAGCGTTGACAGTAGGGGCCTACGAGCAGTACTTC
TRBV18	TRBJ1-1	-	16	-	CASSPGGGAASTEAFF	TGTGCCAGCTCACCGGGGGGCGGGGCCGCGAGTACTGAAGCTTTCTTT
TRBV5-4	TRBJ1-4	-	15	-	CASSTYSDFEEKLFF	TGTGCCAGCAGTACCTACAGTGACTTCGAGGAAAAACTGTTTTTT
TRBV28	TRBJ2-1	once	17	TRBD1	CASSLGTAFLLYNEQFF	TGTGCCAGCAGCCTCGGGACAGCGTTTTTGCTCTACAATGAGCAGTTCTTC
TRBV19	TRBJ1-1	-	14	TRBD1	CASTLTGWGTEAFF	TGTGCCAGTACCCTGACAGGGTGGGGCACTGAAGCTTTCTTT
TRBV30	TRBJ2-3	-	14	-	CAWRETGTGGTQYF	TGTGCCTGGAGGGAGACAGGAACCGGGGGTACGCAGTATTTT
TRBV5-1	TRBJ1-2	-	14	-	CASSFLTGNYGYTF	TGCGCCAGCAGCTTCCTGACAGGCAACTATGGCTACACCTTC